The source of this TCR beta chain is a study of CD8 T cells in ankylosing spondylitis (dated by TCRdb to 2016 to 2017). Notes on the research overall: The study set out to find disease-linked TCR variants by profiling T cell receptor beta repertoires in ankylosing spondylitis patients and healthy donors. The full study cohort comprised about 25 ankylosing spondylitis patients and roughly 110 healthy donors. Samples of peripheral blood were taken, and for ankylosing spondylitis patients, synovial fluid was collected as well. Overall results and qualifications from the work: The disease-linked clones were reported to be significantly enriched in matched synovial fluid samples from ankylosing spondylitis patients. Some TCR beta motif variants had previously been reported in synovial fluid and blood of reactive arthritis patients, which suggested common disease-initiation mechanisms. Blood from ankylosing spondylitis patients appeared to be characterized by a TCR beta motif composed of about eight highly homologous amino acid variants. The disease-linked clones had a CD8+ phenotype and were found at relatively low frequencies in peripheral blood.

Sequencing was performed on an Illumina HiSeq 2500. Quantitative 5'-RACE with molecular barcodes was the method used to prepare the TCR beta libraries. Per the original workflow: Disease-linked TCR variants were identified with a new computational method built on a probabilistic model of VDJ rearrangement. TCRdb handled the public reads itself, with Q25 trimming in fastp and clone calling in MiXCR, and kept productive beta chains. Rows are combined by CDR3 protein, so each entry shows the most common genes and DNA. The V and J calls come from TCRdb's annotation, not from the publication. This sample holds 750,000 to 850,000 distinct CDR3 sequences; roughly 10% were observed only once. The ten largest clones take up under 0.6% of the sample. Points on this clonotype: Its antigen specificity is not known. No base quality information exists; no much larger clone differs at one position.

The germline V gene provides CDR1 SQVTM and CDR2 ANQGSEA. The CDR3 runs 13 residues from the cysteine to the phenylalanine. Only the CDR3 part of the read is kept: 39 bases, read in frame from the first base. V loses 2 bases, J loses 6 bases, and the germline ends lie 11 bases apart. Sequenced input: blood, either unsorted or a sorted T cell fraction (not recorded which). This clonotype was sampled from a male donor with ankylosing spondylitis. The chain couples TRBV29-1 to TRBJ2-1, with the identity of the D gene unclear. The CDR3 protein sequence reads: CSVEIYGGNEQFF. The DNA sequence follows: TGCAGCGTTGAAATCTACGGCGGCAATGAGCAGTTCTTC.